This record covers a single T cell receptor (beta chain). This CDR3 has 16 residues. The V and J ends lost 2 bases and 4 bases respectively, with 17 bases between them. Germline V CDR1 and CDR2: SGHRS, YFSETQ. The entry originates in a study of blood T cell repertoires in COVID-19. Study details: COVID-19 samples, acute and convalescent, were from the United States, Italy and Spain.

Some clones are missing from TCRdb's copy, which holds only in-frame ones; the method was immunoSEQ multiplex PCR. The sample records roughly 110,000 clones, approximately 90% being singletons. Sample: peripheral blood. The TCR was taken from a man aged 50-60 years with active or convalescent COVID-19. The chain links TRBV5-1 to TRBJ2-3, with D perhaps TRBD2 (5 bases). CDR3 protein: CASSFPAGIISDTQYF. The CDR3 DNA reads as TGCGCCAGCAGCTTCCCCGCCGGGATCATCTCAGATACGCAGTATTTT.